This T cell receptor (beta chain) was sequenced in a study of shared clonotypes between healthy human individuals. CD45RO-negative CD8 cells positively selected for CCR7 made up the naive population, which excluded terminally differentiated effector memory CD45RA+ cells. The CDR3 is 18 residues long. Per germline, CDR1 MNHEY and CDR2 SMNVEV (reference sequence). Trimming removed 0 bases from V and 3 bases from J; junction bases left unmatched: 7. The protocol was immunoSEQ multiplex PCR, while the TCRdb copy is restricted to in-frame clones and leaves out a portion. The table has roughly 1,800,000 clones, approximately 94% seen once; the top ten hold 0.9% to 1.5%. This clone was seen just once.

The chain recombines TRBV27 with TRBJ2-1, with 11 bases matching TRBD2. The sequencing sample was made of naive CD8+ T cells sorted from blood. This TCR derives from a man in his late teens or twenties in good health. The CDR3 bases are TGTGCCAGCAGTTTATCGAGGGCGGGACTAGCGGTCTACAATGAGCAGTTCTTC. Encoded protein: CASSLSRAGLAVYNEQFF.